These 22 T cell receptor beta chains share one sample of origin, sequenced in a study of T cell repertoires in cytomegalovirus infection. TCRdb fed the reads into MiXCR, producing one record per CDR3 protein. The profile shows hundreds of thousands of distinct CDR3 sequences, about 11% of them singletons. The material sequenced was PBMCs. The receptors stem from a human donor in good health (CMV status not recorded). Some clones in this sample may be carry-over from other donors' samples.

This clonotype came up many times. This chain uses TRBV11-3 with TRBJ2-3; perhaps TRBD2 as D (6 bases). Germline V gives CDR1 SGHNT, CDR2 YENEEA. This CDR3 comprises 17 residues. V was clipped by 5 bases and J by 0 bases, with 18 bases between them. The CDR3 nucleotides are TGTGCCAGCAGCACGGGGGACCGGGCCCTTAGCACAGATACGCAGTATTTT. Its protein product is CASSTGDRALSTDTQYF.

This clonotype occurred many times. This chain joins TRBV18 and TRBJ1-1; no reliable D call. CDR1 KGHSH and CDR2 LQKENI come from the germline V gene. CDR3 size: 17 residues. Trimming cost V 3 bases and J 0 bases, with 17 bases left between them. The CDR3 sequence: CASSPYDVGVMNTEAFF. The CDR3 DNA follows: TGTGCCAGCTCACCTTACGACGTCGGAGTTATGAACACTGAAGCTTTCTTT.

The chain combines TRBV6-6 with TRBJ1-5; 9 bases are shared with TRBD1. CDR3 length equals 18 residues. The V segment lost 3 bases and the J segment 11 bases; nucleotides outside the gene matches: 20. The germline CDR1 and CDR2 sequences are MNHNY and SVGAGI (reference sequence). The CDR3 sequence: CASSYSNTGGGLLGTQHF. The CDR3 nucleotides read TGTGCCAGCAGTTATTCCAACACAGGGGGCGGTCTATTGGGGACCCAGCATTTT.

This clonotype has just a few counts. The chain uses TRBV19 and TRBJ2-1, with D unresolved. Trimming stripped 4 bases from V and 5 bases from J, with 12 bases between. This CDR3 comprises 14 residues. Germline lookup yields CDR1 LNHDA and CDR2 SQIVND (reference sequence). CDR3 in amino acids: CASSSLLRDNEQFF. The CDR3 nucleotides are TGTGCCAGTAGTAGCCTCCTCCGGGACAATGAGCAGTTCTTC.

This chain uses TRBV24-1 with TRBJ2-1; the match to TRBD2 covers 11 bases. The CDR3 totals 15 residues. Trimming at V came to 3 bases and at J to 6 bases, leaving 3 bases not matched to a gene. Germline CDR1 KGHDR, CDR2 SFDVKD. The CDR3 loop reads CATSDHSGRGNEQFF. The CDR3 bases are TGTGCCACCAGTGATCATAGCGGGAGGGGCAATGAGCAGTTCTTC.

The V call is TRBV19, the J call TRBJ1-3; D is undetermined. CDR1 is LNHDA, CDR2 SQIVND, per germline (reference sequence). The CDR3 totals 14 residues. The V gene lost 6 bases and the J gene lost 4 bases, with 13 bases spanning the gap. CDR3 DNA: TGTGCCAGTAGGCGAGGCCGGCTGGGAAACACCATATATTTT. Translated, it gives CASRRGRLGNTIYF.

This clonotype was observed many times. The gene calls are TRBV28 and TRBJ2-7, with TRBD1 matching 7 bases. The V gene's germline CDR1 is MDHEN and CDR2 SYDVKM. The CDR3 totals 14 residues. Unmatched junction bases numbered 10, after V lost 8 bases and J lost 3 bases. This chain's CDR3 is CASLFRQGLYEQYF. CDR3 nucleotide sequence: TGTGCCAGCCTATTCCGACAGGGCCTCTACGAGCAGTACTTC.

This clonotype appeared many times. The chain couples TRBV6-5 to TRBJ1-2; TRBD1 might be the D (5 bases). Germline CDR1 MNHEY, CDR2 SVGAGI. Trimming left V 4 bases short and J 5 bases short, with 14 bases between. CDR3 length: 14 residues. The CDR3 DNA reads TGTGCCAGCAGTTCCGGGACCTTTAAATATGGCTACACCTTC. Translation: CASSSGTFKYGYTF.

This clonotype was picked up many times. The chain employs TRBV6-2 or TRBV6-3 and TRBJ1-5; tentatively, D is TRBD1 (5 bases). Germline CDR1 and CDR2: MNHEY and SVGEGT. This CDR3 spans 17 amino acids. Trimming removed 0 bases from V and 7 bases from J, with 19 bases in between. DNA for the CDR3: TGTGCCAGCAGTTACTCGCACCGGACAAATCGGGGCCAGCCCCAGCATTTT. Translating it yields CASSYSHRTNRGQPQHF.

This clonotype was counted at least ten times. The J gene is TRBJ1-2, the V gene TRBV7-9; the D is unclear. This CDR3 has 15 amino acids. Looked up from germline, CDR1 is SEHNR and CDR2 is FQNEAQ (reference sequence). Trimming pared 7 bases from V and 0 bases from J, leaving 15 bases between. The CDR3 here is CASTAYSKPNYGYTF. The CDR3 DNA is TGTGCCAGCACAGCTTACTCTAAACCTAACTATGGCTACACCTTC.

This clonotype was detected many times. The chain joins TRBV11-2 to TRBJ1-1; unclear D gene. The CDR3 loop spans 14 amino acids. CDR1 SGHAT and CDR2 FQNNGV come from the germline V gene. Trimming shortened V by 5 bases and J by 4 bases, and 14 bases separated the two germline ends. This CDR3 is CASSRGIGSTEAFF. The CDR3 DNA is TGTGCCAGCAGCCGCGGGATTGGGAGCACTGAAGCTTTCTTT. The entire variable domain, with the rest obtained from reference TRBV11-2 and TRBJ1-1, is as follows: EAGVAQSPRYKIIEKRQSVAFWCNPISGHATLYWYQQILGQGPKLLIQFQNNGVVDDSQLPKDRFSAERLKGVDSTLKIQPAKLEDSAVYLCASSRGIGSTEAFFGQGTRLTVV.

This clonotype was seen ten or more times. This chain joins TRBV28 and TRBJ1-1, with 7 positions matching TRBD1. The junction had 9 bases not matched to a gene; V was cut back by 6 bases and J by 5 bases. This CDR3 region has 14 residues. CDR1 is MDHEN, CDR2 SYDVKM, per germline. Here the CDR3 reads CASSPRQGRTEAFF. CDR3 bases: TGTGCCAGCAGCCCTCGACAGGGTCGGACTGAAGCTTTCTTT.

This chain links TRBV30 with TRBJ1-1; no clear D gene. The germline V gene has CDR1 GTSNPN and CDR2 SVGIG (reference sequence). This CDR3 is built from 12 residues. Deletions cut 2 bases from V and 0 bases from J, with 4 bases between. CDR3 sequence reads: CAWSWVNTEAFF. CDR3 coding DNA: TGTGCCTGGAGTTGGGTGAACACTGAAGCTTTCTTT.

This clonotype has at least ten counts. The rearrangement links TRBV6-2 or TRBV6-3 to TRBJ1-4; D remains unclear. The CDR3 is 15 residues long. V was trimmed by 0 bases and J by 3 bases, leaving 8 bases between them. CDR1 is MNHEY, CDR2 SVGEGT, per germline. The CDR3 DNA reads as TGTGCCAGCAGTTACTCGACCCCGGCTAATGAAAAACTGTTTTTT. It is translated as CASSYSTPANEKLFF.

There are many counts of this clonotype. V usage is TRBV4-1 and J usage is TRBJ2-3; TRBD2 aligns across 9 bases. The V and J ends lost 5 bases and 2 bases, in that order; junction bases with no gene match: 11. Per germline, CDR1 MGHRA and CDR2 YSYEKL. The CDR3 has 17 residues. CDR3 region: CASSSTLAGLPTDTQYF. The CDR3 DNA reads as TGCGCCAGCAGCTCCACGCTAGCGGGGCTACCCACAGATACGCAGTATTTT.

This clonotype was seen many times. The chain recombines TRBV20-1 with TRBJ2-7; tentatively, D is TRBD1 (6 bases). The germline V gene has CDR1 DFQATT and CDR2 SNEGSKA (reference sequence). The V end lost 3 bases, the J end lost 0 bases, and 12 bases lay between the germline ends. The CDR3 contains 14 residues. The CDR3 DNA follows: TGCAGTGCTAGGGGGGACACCCTCTCCTACGAGCAGTACTTC. This codes for CSARGDTLSYEQYF.

As regards this clonotype: Being one base from a much bigger clone, this may be a read error. The chain couples TRBV19 to TRBJ2-2; D is possibly TRBD2 (6 bases). The CDR3 loop spans 15 amino acids. Looked up from germline, CDR1 is LNHDA and CDR2 is SQIVND (reference sequence). Deletions cut 10 bases from V and 6 bases from J, with 21 bases between. CDR3 DNA sequence: TGTGCCACCACGTTGAGAGGGAGGTCCCCCGGGGAGCTGTTTTTT. Translating it yields CATTLRGRSPGELFF. Full variable domain (remainder filled in from reference TRBV19 and TRBJ2-2): DGGITQSPKYLFRKEGQNVTLSCEQNLNHDAMYWYRQDPGQGLRLIYYSQIVNDFQKGDIAEGYSVSREKKESFPLTVTSAQKNPTAFYLCATTLRGRSPGELFFGEGSRLTVL.

This clonotype was detected ten times or more. The J gene is TRBJ1-2, the V gene TRBV6-6; 9 bases agree with TRBD1. The CDR3 loop spans 15 amino acids. The V segment lost 0 bases and the J segment 5 bases; nucleotides outside the gene matches: 4. The germline V gene has CDR1 MNHNY and CDR2 SVGAGI (reference sequence). Here the CDR3 reads CASSYSTGGRYGYTF. The CDR3 DNA follows: TGTGCCAGCAGTTACTCGACAGGGGGTCGGTATGGCTACACCTTC.

This clonotype was picked up many times. The chain combines TRBV7-8 with TRBJ2-1; D is unclear. Trimming pared 2 bases from V and 9 bases from J, leaving 11 bases between. The germline V gene encodes CDR1 SGHVS and CDR2 FQNEAQ. CDR3 length equals 13 residues. CDR3 DNA sequence: TGTGCCAGCAGCTTACTGGTCCGCAGTGAGCAGTTCTTC. This translates into CASSLLVRSEQFF.

In its sample, this clonotype was seen many times. The chain is built from TRBV6-2 or TRBV6-3 and TRBJ1-1; D not resolved. The germline CDR1 and CDR2 sequences are MNHEY and SVGEGT. The CDR3 runs to 12 residues. Trimming removed 6 bases at V and 5 bases at J, with 10 bases between. CDR3 DNA: TGTGCCAGCAGCCCATTTGAGACTGAAGCTTTCTTT. Its translation is CASSPFETEAFF.

The chain uses TRBV11-2 and TRBJ2-5; 11 bases agree with TRBD2. V was pared by 5 bases and J by 5 bases, with 13 bases of the junction left unmatched. The CDR3 loop spans 17 amino acids. From germline, CDR1 is SGHAT and CDR2 FQNNGV. The CDR3 here is CASSPVAGGPRGETQYF. The CDR3 DNA sequence: TGTGCCAGCAGCCCCGTAGCGGGAGGGCCCCGGGGGGAGACCCAGTACTTC.

This rearrangement joins TRBV29-1 to TRBJ1-1; 7 positions match TRBD1. With 7 bases clipped from V and 0 bases from J, the junction kept 11 bases outside the gene matches. The CDR3 spans 15 residues. Germline CDR1 is SQVTM and CDR2 is ANQGSEA. CDR3 bases: TGCAGCGGCCTATTCGCCGGGACAGTGAACACTGAAGCTTTCTTT. It is translated as CSGLFAGTVNTEAFF.